Reported below is one TCR beta chain. Germline V lookup: CDR1 SGHRS, CDR2 YFSETQ. This CDR3 contains 15 residues. J lost 0 bases, V lost 6 bases, and 8 bases had no gene match. The data were produced by immunoSEQ multiplex PCR, yet TCRdb's version contains in-frame clones alone and is incomplete. The sample records a few thousand clones, 39% being singletons. The data derive from a study of CXCR4 blockade with PD-1 therapy in pancreatic cancer. The sample was tumor tissue. The origin of this receptor is a human donor with pancreatic ductal adenocarcinoma. The chain joins TRBV5-1 to TRBJ1-1; 7 bases fit TRBD1. The chain's CDR3 is CASTQGGPVNTEAFF. CDR3 in DNA: TGCGCCAGCACCCAGGGGGGGCCGGTGAACACTGAAGCTTTCTTT.